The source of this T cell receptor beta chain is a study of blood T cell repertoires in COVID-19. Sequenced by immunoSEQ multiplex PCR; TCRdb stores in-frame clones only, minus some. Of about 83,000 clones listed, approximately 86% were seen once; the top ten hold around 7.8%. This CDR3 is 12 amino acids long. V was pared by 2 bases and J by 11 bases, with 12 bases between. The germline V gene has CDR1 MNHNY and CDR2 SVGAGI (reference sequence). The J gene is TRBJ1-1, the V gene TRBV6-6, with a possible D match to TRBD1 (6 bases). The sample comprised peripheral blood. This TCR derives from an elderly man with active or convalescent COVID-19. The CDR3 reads CASSYEGGWAFF. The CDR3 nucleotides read TGTGCCAGCAGTTACGAGGGGGGGTGGGCTTTCTTT.